The 12 T cell receptor beta chains below come from one sample, sequenced in a study of post-analysis software for immune sequencing data. The study, taken as a whole, reports: With TRBV5-6, TRBV5-1 and TRBV20-1 included, about five TRBV segments were more frequent in patients than in controls.

Their antigens remain unidentified. Each TCR beta cDNA library carried unique molecular identifiers. TCRdb re-analysed the PCR reads in MiXCR, keeping a single row per CDR3 protein. The sample records about 680,000 distinct CDR3 sequences, 55% to 60% being singletons. Sequenced input: blood. All receptors come from a girl aged 2-10 years with multiple sclerosis.

The sample holds a few counts of this clonotype. The chain recombines TRBV5-1 with TRBJ2-1; TRBD2 might be the D (5 bases). The V end was cut by 6 bases, the J end by 5 bases, with 18 bases between. Germline assignment: CDR1 SGHRS and CDR2 YFSETQ. The CDR3 has 15 amino acids. CDR3 sequence reads: CASTPRTGRDNEQFF. The CDR3 nucleotides are TGCGCCAGCACCCCCCGGACTGGAAGGGACAATGAGCAGTTCTTC.

On this clonotype itself: The missing conserved phenylalanine or tryptophan at the end of this CDR3 makes a read error likely. This chain joins TRBV7-8 and TRBJ1-5; D unresolved. Germline CDR1 and CDR2: SGHVS and FQNEAQ. Trimming removed 3 bases from V and 2 bases from J, with 11 bases in between. This CDR3 is 15 amino acids long. The CDR3 DNA is TGTGCCAGCAGCTTCGGTGGGGAAGGCAATCAGCCCCAGCATTGT. Protein: CASSFGGEGNQPQHC.

This clonotype occurred a few times. The chain recombines TRBV20-1 with TRBJ1-2; 7 bases are a match to TRBD1. The CDR3 has 12 amino acids. Germline CDR1 DFQATT, CDR2 SNEGSKA (reference sequence). The J segment lost 8 bases and the V segment lost 7 bases, leaving 10 bases of the junction unmatched. The CDR3 loop reads CSGEEGANGYTF. The CDR3 DNA follows: TGCAGTGGCGAGGAGGGGGCGAACGGCTACACCTTC.

This clonotype was observed a handful of times. V and J are TRBV2 and TRBJ2-3; 15 bases align to TRBD2. After removal of 8 bases from V and 5 bases from J, the junction contained 5 bases not matched to a gene. This CDR3 region has 15 residues. Germline CDR1 and CDR2: SNHLY and FYNNEI. As DNA, the CDR3 is TGTGCCAGCCGGGGACTAGCGGGAGGAGGAGATACGCAGTATTTT. This sequence encodes CASRGLAGGGDTQYF.

The chain uses TRBV5-1 and TRBJ2-1; TRBD1 matches at 10 bases. The ends lost 4 bases at V and 7 bases at J; junction bases unmatched: 8. This CDR3 is built from 15 residues. Germline V gene lookup returns CDR1 SGHRS and CDR2 YFSETQ. The CDR3 DNA reads TGCGCCAGCAGCCCCGGGACAGGGGCCTGTAATGAGCAGTTCTTC. This encodes CASSPGTGACNEQFF. The full variable domain, rest sourced from reference TRBV5-1 and TRBJ2-1, is KAGVTQTPRYLIKTRGQQVTLSCSPISGHRSVSWYQQTPGQGLQFLFEYFSETQRNKGNFPGRFSGRQFSNSRSEMNVSTLELGDSALYLCASSPGTGACNEQFFGPGTRLTVL.

This clonotype appeared a few times. J is TRBJ2-1 and V is TRBV12-3 or TRBV12-4; weak D call: TRBD1 (6 bases). CDR3 length: 17 amino acids. Trimming pared 5 bases from V and 4 bases from J, leaving 21 bases between. The CDR3 DNA reads TGTGCCAGCAGTCCGAAATTACAGGGTTGGCCTTACAATGAGCAGTTCTTC. Protein sequence: CASSPKLQGWPYNEQFF.

The chain couples TRBV6-1 to TRBJ2-3; 11 bases are shared with TRBD1. The length of the CDR3 is 13 residues. Germline V gives CDR1 MNHNS, CDR2 SASEGT. The junction had 10 bases not matched to a gene; V was cut back by 10 bases and J by 10 bases. CDR3 in amino acids: CATRTGGGVPQYF. The CDR3 DNA is TGTGCCACCAGGACAGGGGGCGGGGTTCCGCAGTATTTT.

This clonotype has just a few counts. This chain uses TRBV10-3 with TRBJ2-4, with TRBD2 as a possible D gene (5 bases). The closer fit of TRBJ2-7 to the DNA end suggests the J call may be wrong. CDR1 and CDR2 from the germline V gene are ENHRY and SYGVKD. The CDR3 totals 13 residues. CDR3 in amino acids: CAISENLRGEQYF. CDR3 DNA: TGTGCCATCAGTGAGAACCTTCGGGGCGAGCAGTACTTC.

The chain has TRBV12-3 or TRBV12-4 and TRBJ1-2; a weak D match, TRBD1 (5 bases). With 2 bases removed from V and 5 bases from J, the gap between germline ends came to 12 bases. CDR3 length: 14 amino acids. CDR3 nucleotide sequence: TGTGCCAGCAGTTTAAGGGGTACGGATTATGGCTACACCTTC. This sequence encodes CASSLRGTDYGYTF.

The chain uses TRBV29-1 and TRBJ2-3; no clear D. From germline, CDR1 is SQVTM and CDR2 ANQGSEA. V was shortened by 4 bases and J by 0 bases, with 11 bases between the two germline ends. The length of the CDR3 is 14 residues. CDR3 sequence reads: CSVARASSTDTQYF. CDR3 DNA: TGCAGCGTTGCCCGGGCTTCTAGCACAGATACGCAGTATTTT.

CDR3 sequence (DNA): TGTGCCAGCAGTTTAGTCGGGCCTCAGTACTTC. Amino acids: CASSLVGPQYF. The genes are TRBV12-3 or TRBV12-4 and TRBJ2-4; no clear D. V was pared by 1 base and J by 12 bases, with 7 bases between. The CDR3 has 11 residues.

The chain employs TRBV3-1 and TRBJ2-7; D not certain. This CDR3 is 12 amino acids long. Germline CDR1 reads LGHDT; CDR2 reads YNNKEL (reference sequence). The ends were cut back, 3 bases at V and 5 bases at J, with 8 bases in the middle. CDR3 nucleotides: TGTGCCAGCAGCCAGACCCCCGACGAGCAGTACTTC. Protein sequence: CASSQTPDEQYF.